Listed below are T cell receptor beta chains from one sample, sequenced in a study of shared clonotypes between healthy human individuals. Some clones are missing from TCRdb's copy, which holds only in-frame ones; the method was immunoSEQ multiplex PCR. This sample has roughly 1.4 million clones, with roughly 98.5% found just once. Sequencing was performed on naive CD4+ T cells sorted from blood. All receptors come from a man aged 30-40 years in good health. Both conserved end residues are part of each CDR3. Each record gives: D gene, clone size, J gene, V gene, CDR3 DNA, CDR3 protein. D genes are given only for firm matches. Clone size is not always given. Where it is, it says once, few, many or a class for expanded clones.

d_call: TRBD1
clone_size: NA
j_call: TRBJ2-7
v_call: TRBV29-1
cdr3_nt: TGCAGCGTTGGGGGGACAGGGACCGAGCAGTACTTC
cdr3_aa: CSVGGTGTEQYF

d_call: TRBD2
clone_size: NA
j_call: TRBJ2-5
v_call: TRBV7-7
cdr3_nt: TGTGCTAGCAGCTTAAGTCCTAGCGCCGGGGGGGAGACCCAGTACTTC
cdr3_aa: CASSLSPSAGGETQYF

d_call: NA
clone_size: once
j_call: TRBJ2-3
v_call: TRBV5-1
cdr3_nt: TGCGCCAGCAGCTTGGCCGAAGTCGGCCTGGGGCGTGATACGCAGTATTTT
cdr3_aa: CASSLAEVGLGRDTQYF

d_call: NA
clone_size: NA
j_call: TRBJ1-1
v_call: TRBV5-4
cdr3_nt: TGTGCCAGCAGCTTGGAGGGGAAAAACACTGAAGCTTTCTTT
cdr3_aa: CASSLEGKNTEAFF

d_call: NA
clone_size: NA
j_call: TRBJ2-1
v_call: TRBV28
cdr3_nt: TGTGCCAGCAGTAGGGGGGGTCCCTATGAGCAGTTCTTC
cdr3_aa: CASSRGGPYEQFF

d_call: NA
clone_size: NA
j_call: TRBJ2-3
v_call: TRBV5-1
cdr3_nt: TGCGCCAGCAGCTTGGACCCTTTCACAGATACGCAGTATTTT
cdr3_aa: CASSLDPFTDTQYF

d_call: NA
clone_size: NA
j_call: TRBJ2-7
v_call: TRBV30
cdr3_nt: TGTGCCTGGAACGTACGGGAGCTACCCGGGTGGTACGAGCAGTACTTC
cdr3_aa: CAWNVRELPGWYEQYF

d_call: NA
clone_size: NA
j_call: TRBJ1-3
v_call: TRBV29-1
cdr3_nt: TGCAGCGCAGCTCATAAGGTACCCACCCTCTCTGGAAACACCATATATTTT
cdr3_aa: CSAAHKVPTLSGNTIYF

d_call: TRBD2
clone_size: NA
j_call: TRBJ2-1
v_call: TRBV28
cdr3_nt: TGTGCCACCGTGGAGGCGGGGGGGGCCTACAATGAGCAGTTCTTC
cdr3_aa: CATVEAGGAYNEQFF

d_call: TRBD2
clone_size: NA
j_call: TRBJ2-1
v_call: TRBV9
cdr3_nt: TGTGCCAGCAGCTTGGGGGGGACTACCGCCTACAATGAGCAGTTCTTC
cdr3_aa: CASSLGGTTAYNEQFF

d_call: NA
clone_size: once
j_call: TRBJ2-7
v_call: TRBV11-3
cdr3_nt: TGTGCCAGCAGCTTAGAGGGGGGAGAGACCTACGAGCAGTACTTC
cdr3_aa: CASSLEGGETYEQYF

d_call: NA
clone_size: NA
j_call: TRBJ1-2
v_call: TRBV6-1
cdr3_nt: TGTGCCAGCAGTGTGGACGTCTATGGCTACACCTTC
cdr3_aa: CASSVDVYGYTF

d_call: NA
clone_size: NA
j_call: TRBJ2-1
v_call: TRBV18
cdr3_nt: TGTGCCAGCTCACCTTTATCACAGCAGAGCTCCTACAATGAGCAGTTCTTC
cdr3_aa: CASSPLSQQSSYNEQFF

d_call: TRBD2
clone_size: once
j_call: TRBJ2-7
v_call: TRBV4-3
cdr3_nt: TGCGCCAGCAGCCACGAGCGACTAGCGGGAGGGACCTACGAGCAGTACTTC
cdr3_aa: CASSHERLAGGTYEQYF

d_call: NA
clone_size: NA
j_call: TRBJ2-7
v_call: TRBV5-6
cdr3_nt: TGTGCCAGCAGCTTTGGGCAGACCTACGAGCAGTACTTC
cdr3_aa: CASSFGQTYEQYF